Following are 18 T cell receptor beta chains from one sample sequenced in a study of blood T cell repertoires in COVID-19. Repertoires were generated with immunoSEQ multiplex PCR, while TCRdb's copy carries only in-frame clones and drops some. The table has over 110,000 clones, approximately 88% seen once. Sequenced material: peripheral blood. Receptors were obtained from a human donor in a cohort sampled during active COVID-19.

The rearrangement links TRBV5-4 to TRBJ1-1, with no clear D. CDR1 and CDR2 from the germline V gene are SGHNT and YYREEE (reference sequence). The CDR3 covers 14 residues. Trimming stripped 1 base from V and 1 base from J, with 8 bases between. For the CDR3, the DNA is TGTGCCAGCAGCTTGTCATGGGCGAACACTGAAGCTTTCTTT. Translated: CASSLSWANTEAFF.

The chain's CDR3 is CASSKLGRESQPQHF. CDR3 in DNA: TGTGCCAGTAGTAAGTTAGGGAGGGAAAGTCAGCCCCAGCATTTT. The V call is TRBV19, the J call TRBJ1-5; D unclear. V lost 4 bases and J 6 bases, leaving 16 bases between the germline ends. This CDR3 region has 15 residues. Germline CDR1 is LNHDA and CDR2 is SQIVND (reference sequence).

The table lists this clone with a count of one. The chain couples TRBV11-2 to TRBJ1-2; tentative D call: TRBD1 (5 bases). Trimming cost V 1 base and J 3 bases, with 15 bases left between them. Germline V CDR1 and CDR2: SGHAT, FQNNGV. This CDR3 contains 16 residues. The CDR3 DNA follows: TGTGCCAGCAGCTTAGGGGGGGTCCCCTATGACTATGGCTACACCTTC. Its protein product is CASSLGGVPYDYGYTF.

This chain links TRBV18 with TRBJ1-2; 8 bases agree with TRBD1. The CDR3 has 16 residues. Germline V lookup: CDR1 KGHSH, CDR2 LQKENI. V lost 3 bases to trimming and J lost 2 bases; unmatched junction nucleotides: 8. CDR3 sequence: CASSPGTGVLNYGYTF. The CDR3 DNA reads as TGTGCCAGCTCACCCGGGACAGGAGTATTAAACTATGGCTACACCTTC.

The chain has TRBV5-1 and TRBJ2-5; 10 bases align to TRBD1. The junction had 3 bases not matched to a gene; V was cut back by 2 bases and J by 5 bases. The CDR3 spans 14 residues. The germline gives CDR1 SGHRS, CDR2 YFSETQ. CDR3 sequence: CASSFDRGRETQYF. Here the CDR3 DNA reads TGCGCCAGCAGCTTTGACAGGGGGCGGGAGACCCAGTACTTC.

The chain carries TRBV18 and TRBJ1-3, with D perhaps matching TRBD1 (5 bases). The germline V gene encodes CDR1 KGHSH and CDR2 LQKENI. V lost 2 bases and J 0 bases, leaving 8 bases between the germline ends. The CDR3 is made up of 15 amino acids. The CDR3 sequence is CASSPGASSGNTIYF. CDR3 bases: TGTGCCAGCTCACCAGGGGCTTCCTCTGGAAACACCATATATTTT.

This chain joins TRBV9 and TRBJ2-3, with 8 positions matching TRBD1. The CDR3 is 15 residues long. The ends lost 4 bases at V and 1 base at J; junction bases unmatched: 5. The germline gives CDR1 SGDLS, CDR2 YYNGEE. In nucleotides, the CDR3 is TGTGCCAGCAGCTCCTTGGACAGGGGCACAGATACGCAGTATTTT. It encodes CASSSLDRGTDTQYF.

As to this clone: Other DNA sequences of this sample code for an identical CDR3. This chain uses TRBV9 with TRBJ2-5; tentatively, D is TRBD1 (5 bases). There are 14 residues in the CDR3. Trimming cost V 0 bases and J 1 base, with 7 bases left between them. From germline, CDR1 is SGDLS and CDR2 YYNGEE. The CDR3, as DNA: TGTGCCAGCAGCGTAGGACAGAGCCAAGAGACCCAGTACTTC. It translates to CASSVGQSQETQYF.

V and J are TRBV28 and TRBJ1-2; 7 nucleotides agree with TRBD1. The CDR3 runs to 18 residues. From germline, CDR1 is MDHEN and CDR2 SYDVKM. V trimming: 6 bases; J trimming: 3 bases; junction bases outside the gene matches: 19. Written as DNA, the CDR3 is TGTGCCAGCAGCCCTTACACGGGGAAAGGGGGCTTGTACTATGGCTACACCTTC. It codes for CASSPYTGKGGLYYGYTF.

CDR3 DNA: TGTGCCAGCAGCCAATACCGGGAGGGGAATGAAGCTTTCTTT. Protein product: CASSQYREGNEAFF. The gene calls are TRBV14 and TRBJ1-1; possible D gene TRBD1, 5 bases. The germline gives CDR1 SGHDN, CDR2 FVKESK. The CDR3 runs 14 residues. Trimming stripped 2 bases from V and 7 bases from J, with 14 bases between.

This clone was detected once. The rearrangement links TRBV30 to TRBJ1-4, with TRBD1 matching 8 bases. V gave up 3 bases and J gave up 2 bases; unmatched junction bases: 8. The CDR3 loop spans 16 amino acids. CDR1 GTSNPN and CDR2 SVGIG come from the germline V gene (reference sequence). The CDR3 here is CAWSPRGPSTNEKLFF. DNA of the CDR3: TGTGCCTGGAGCCCCAGGGGGCCCTCTACTAATGAAAAACTGTTTTTT.

The rearrangement links TRBV19 to TRBJ2-6; D remains unclear. This CDR3 is built from 13 residues. Germline values: CDR1 LNHDA, CDR2 SQIVND (reference sequence). The V and J ends lost 4 bases and 2 bases respectively, with 3 bases between them. The CDR3 DNA sequence: TGTGCCAGTAGTACTCCTGGGGCCAACGTCCTGACTTTC. Its translation: CASSTPGANVLTF.

In this sample, this clone turned up once. V gene TRBV9 combines with J gene TRBJ2-1, with 7 bases matching TRBD1. Germline CDR1 SGDLS, CDR2 YYNGEE. The CDR3 is 15 residues long. The trim removed 4 bases at V and 4 bases at J, leaving 8 bases unmatched. The CDR3 DNA reads as TGTGCCAGCAGCAACGCAGGGGGAGTGTACAATGAGCAGTTCTTC. Translating gives CASSNAGGVYNEQFF.

This clone was recorded only once. The rearrangement joins TRBV25-1 to TRBJ2-3; 9 nucleotides line up with TRBD1. The CDR3 is made up of 15 amino acids. CDR1 and CDR2 from the germline V gene are MGHDK and SYGVNS. The V and J ends lost 5 bases and 2 bases, in that order; junction bases with no gene match: 5. The CDR3 nucleotides are TGTGCCAGCAGTCCCGGACAGGGGCCCACAGATACGCAGTATTTT. As protein: CASSPGQGPTDTQYF.

The chain employs TRBV2 and TRBJ2-1, with 7 bases matching TRBD2. The CDR3 is 14 residues long. Germline V gene data show CDR1 as SNHLY and CDR2 as FYNNEI. J gave up 9 bases and V 6 bases, and 11 bases lay outside the gene matches. The CDR3 loop reads CASRGLMGTTEQFF. CDR3 DNA: TGTGCCAGCAGGGGACTAATGGGGACCACTGAGCAGTTCTTC.

The CDR3 reads CASSRYWGGNTEAFF. As DNA, the CDR3 is TGTGCCAGCAGCCGATATTGGGGGGGGAACACTGAAGCTTTCTTT. The J gene is TRBJ1-1, the V gene TRBV4-2; maybe TRBD1 (5 bases). V lost 4 bases and J lost 1, with 13 bases in between. The CDR3 extends over 15 amino acids. CDR1 is LGHNA and CDR2 is YNFKEQ in the germline V gene.

This clone was counted a single time. The V and J genes are TRBV4-2 and TRBJ2-4; 8 nucleotides align to TRBD1. The CDR3 covers 14 residues. The V gene end was trimmed by 2 bases and the J gene end by 8 bases; junction bases not matched to a gene: 5. Germline lookup yields CDR1 LGHNA and CDR2 YNFKEQ. The CDR3 DNA follows: TGTGCCAGCAGCCAATCAGGGGGCGAGGACATTCAGTACTTC. Its protein product is CASSQSGGEDIQYF.

This clone was seen once. This chain connects TRBV4-1 to TRBJ2-7; TRBD1 aligns across 9 bases. This CDR3 spans 15 amino acids. Germline V gives CDR1 MGHRA, CDR2 YSYEKL. Trimming at V came to 5 bases and at J to 2 bases, leaving 7 bases not matched to a gene. The CDR3 here is CASSSRTGAAYEQYF. The CDR3 DNA reads as TGCGCCAGCAGCTCCCGGACAGGGGCCGCCTACGAGCAGTACTTC.